These 9 T cell receptor beta chains share one sample of origin, sequenced in a study of cytomegalovirus exposure and HLA in healthy donors. Primers: 60 Vbeta forward and 13 Jbeta reverse. Only in-frame clones appear in the TCRdb table, and some are missing; sequencing was by immunoSEQ multiplex PCR. The data contain 210,000 or so clones, about 85% of them singletons. Sequencing was carried out using PBMCs. These TCRs come from a human donor in good health.

The rearrangement joins TRBV7-2 to TRBJ2-7; TRBD2 aligns across 7 bases. There are 16 residues in the CDR3. The junction had 13 bases not matched to a gene; V was cut back by 1 base and J by 7 bases. Germline CDR1 is SGHTA and CDR2 is FQGNSA. The CDR3: CASSLGGGLPSVEQYF. DNA of the CDR3: TGTGCCAGCAGCTTAGGGGGGGGGTTACCCTCCGTTGAGCAGTACTTC.

J is TRBJ2-7 and V is TRBV7-2, with a weak D call TRBD2 (7 bases). CDR1 is SGHTA, CDR2 FQGNSA, per germline. Trimming took off 4 bases at V and 3 bases at J, with 16 bases between the two ends. The CDR3 is 15 residues long. In DNA form, the CDR3 reads TGTGCCAGCAGCTCCGGGGGCGGGAGACTCTACGAGCAGTACTTC. Amino acid sequence: CASSSGGGRLYEQYF.

The genes are TRBV7-9 and TRBJ1-2, with 9 bases aligning to TRBD1. This CDR3 spans 15 amino acids. In germline, CDR1 is SEHNR, CDR2 FQNEAQ (reference sequence). The V gene end was trimmed by 5 bases and the J gene end by 3 bases; junction bases not matched to a gene: 7. The CDR3 coding sequence is TGTGCCAGCAGCCCCGGGACAGGGAAGGACTATGGCTACACCTTC. It yields the protein CASSPGTGKDYGYTF.

This clone appeared once. V usage is TRBV11-1 and J usage is TRBJ2-7; D unresolved. The CDR3 covers 13 residues. Germline CDR1 SGHAT, CDR2 FQDESV (reference sequence). The V gene lost 5 bases and the J gene lost 6 bases, with 14 bases spanning the gap. The CDR3 sequence is CASSHGGLSEQYF. The CDR3, as DNA: TGTGCCAGCAGCCACGGTGGTTTGAGCGAGCAGTACTTC.

This clone was recorded once. In DNA, the CDR3 is TGTGCCAGCAGCCAAGTTCGTAACGAGCAGTACTTC. Protein sequence: CASSQVRNEQYF. The chain joins TRBV4-2 to TRBJ2-7; no clear D gene. The ends were cut back, 1 base at V and 5 bases at J, with 6 bases in the middle. Germline V lookup: CDR1 LGHNA, CDR2 YNFKEQ. CDR3 length: 12 residues.

The V call is TRBV15, the J call TRBJ2-7, with TRBD2 matching 9 bases. Per the germline V gene, CDR1 is LNHNV and CDR2 is YYDKDF (reference sequence). V was pared by 2 bases and J by 3 bases, with 8 bases of the junction left unmatched. The CDR3 loop spans 16 amino acids. The CDR3 sequence: CATSRRLSGRNYEQYF. In DNA, the CDR3 is TGTGCCACCAGCAGACGCTTAAGCGGGAGGAACTACGAGCAGTACTTC.

The chain has TRBV10-3 and TRBJ2-2, with 11 bases lining up with TRBD1. This CDR3 is 15 amino acids long. Germline V gene sequence: CDR1 ENHRY, CDR2 SYGVKD. The trim removed 6 bases at V and 6 bases at J, leaving 6 bases unmatched. The CDR3 region has the DNA TGTGCCATCAGGGACAGGACAGGGGGCCCCGGGGAGCTGTTTTTT. This encodes CAIRDRTGGPGELFF.

V gene TRBV28 combines with J gene TRBJ2-1; no definite D call. Per germline, CDR1 MDHEN and CDR2 SYDVKM. The V and J ends lost 4 bases and 0 bases respectively, with 10 bases between them. CDR3 size: 15 residues. CDR3: CASSSIPSSYNEQFF. The CDR3 coding sequence is TGTGCCAGCAGTTCTATCCCGAGCTCCTACAATGAGCAGTTCTTC. The full variable domain, rest sourced from reference TRBV28 and TRBJ2-1, is DVKVTQSSRYLVKRTGEKVFLECVQDMDHENMFWYRQDPGLGLRLIYFSYDVKMKEKGDIPEGYSVSREKKERFSLILESASTNQTSMYLCASSSIPSSYNEQFFGPGTRLTVL.

V usage is TRBV2 and J usage is TRBJ2-7, with 9 bases that match TRBD2. The CDR3 runs to 15 residues. V lost 4 bases and J lost 0; bases outside the gene matches: 4. CDR1 SNHLY and CDR2 FYNNEI come from the germline V gene. The CDR3 region is CASSVSGSGSYEQYF. CDR3 coding DNA: TGTGCCAGCAGTGTTAGCGGGAGTGGCTCCTACGAGCAGTACTTC.